This T cell receptor beta chain is drawn from a study of T-cell reconstitution after alpha-beta-depleted transplantation in children. The TCRbeta library was prepared with unique molecular identifiers. TCRdb reanalysed the PCR reads using MiXCR and keeps one entry per CDR3 protein. The repertoire includes 490,000 or so distinct CDR3 sequences, roughly an eighth of them detected once, and around 5.6% sits in the top ten. V was clipped by 4 bases and J by 2 bases, with 9 bases between them. The germline gives CDR1 LGHDT, CDR2 YNNKEL (reference sequence). This CDR3 contains 13 residues. This chain uses TRBV3-1 with TRBJ2-7; D is unclear. This receptor was taken from a human donor who donated a stem cell graft to a child with combined immunodeficiency. The sequencing used PBMCs from the stem cell graft donor, collected from the stem cell graft. The chain's CDR3 is CASSPDPTYEQYF. For the CDR3, the DNA is TGTGCCAGCAGCCCGGACCCCACCTACGAGCAGTACTTC.